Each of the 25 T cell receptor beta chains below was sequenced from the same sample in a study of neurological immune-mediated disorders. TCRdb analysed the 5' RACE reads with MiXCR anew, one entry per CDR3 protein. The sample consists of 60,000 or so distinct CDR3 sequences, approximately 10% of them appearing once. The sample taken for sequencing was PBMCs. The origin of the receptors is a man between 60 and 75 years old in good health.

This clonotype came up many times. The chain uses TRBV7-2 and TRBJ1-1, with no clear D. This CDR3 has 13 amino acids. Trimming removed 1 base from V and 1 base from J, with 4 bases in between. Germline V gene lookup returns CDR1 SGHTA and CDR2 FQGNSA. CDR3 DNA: TGTGCCAGCAGCTTAGATAAGAACACTGAAGCTTTCTTT. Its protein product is CASSLDKNTEAFF.

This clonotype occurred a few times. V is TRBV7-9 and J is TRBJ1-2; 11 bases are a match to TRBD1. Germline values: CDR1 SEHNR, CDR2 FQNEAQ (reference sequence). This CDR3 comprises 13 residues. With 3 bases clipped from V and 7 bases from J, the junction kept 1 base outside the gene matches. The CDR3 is CASSFGQGAGYTF. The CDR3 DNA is TGTGCCAGCAGCTTTGGACAGGGGGCTGGCTACACCTTC. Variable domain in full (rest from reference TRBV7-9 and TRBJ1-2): DTGVSQNPRHKITKRGQNVTFRCDPISEHNRLYWYRQTLGQGPEFLTYFQNEAQLEKSRLLSDRFSAERPKGSFSTLEIQRTEQGDSAMYLCASSFGQGAGYTFGSGTRLTVV.

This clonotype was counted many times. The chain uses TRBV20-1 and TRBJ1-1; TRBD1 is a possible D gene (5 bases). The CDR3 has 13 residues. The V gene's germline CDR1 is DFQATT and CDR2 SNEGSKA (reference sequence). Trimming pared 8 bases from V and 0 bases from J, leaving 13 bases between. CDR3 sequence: CSPPRGLNTEAFF. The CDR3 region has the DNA TGCAGTCCGCCGAGGGGCTTGAACACTGAAGCTTTCTTT.

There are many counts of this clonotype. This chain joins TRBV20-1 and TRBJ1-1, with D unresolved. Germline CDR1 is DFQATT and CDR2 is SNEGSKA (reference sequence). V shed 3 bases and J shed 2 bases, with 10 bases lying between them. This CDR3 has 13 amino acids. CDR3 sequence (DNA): TGCAGTGCTAGGCGGGGAGTAAACACTGAAGCTTTCTTT. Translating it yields CSARRGVNTEAFF.

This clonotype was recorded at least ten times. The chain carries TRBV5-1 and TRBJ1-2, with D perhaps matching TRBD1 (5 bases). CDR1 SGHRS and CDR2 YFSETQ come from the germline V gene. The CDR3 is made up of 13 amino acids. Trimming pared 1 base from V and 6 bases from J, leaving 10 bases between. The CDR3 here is CASSLRGVDGYTF. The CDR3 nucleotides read TGCGCCAGCAGCTTGCGAGGGGTTGATGGCTACACCTTC.

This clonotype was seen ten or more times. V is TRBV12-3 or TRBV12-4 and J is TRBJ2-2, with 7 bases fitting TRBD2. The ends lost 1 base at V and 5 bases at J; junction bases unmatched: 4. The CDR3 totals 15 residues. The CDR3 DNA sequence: TGTGCCAGCAGTTTAGTGGCGGGGGTGACCGGGGAGCTGTTTTTT. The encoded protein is CASSLVAGVTGELFF.

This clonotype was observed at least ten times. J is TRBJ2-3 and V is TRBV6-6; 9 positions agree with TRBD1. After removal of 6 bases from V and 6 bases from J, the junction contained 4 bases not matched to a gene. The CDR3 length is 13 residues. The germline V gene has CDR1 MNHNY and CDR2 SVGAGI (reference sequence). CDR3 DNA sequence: TGTGCCAGCAGGGGACAGGGTTTCGATACGCAGTATTTT. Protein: CASRGQGFDTQYF.

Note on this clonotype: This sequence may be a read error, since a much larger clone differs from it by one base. The DNA of the CDR3 is TGTGCCAACATAGCGGGGGGGCAAGAGACCCAGTACTTC. Protein product: CANIAGGQETQYF. The rearrangement uses TRBV5-6 and TRBJ2-5; TRBD2 aligns across 11 bases. The V gene end was trimmed by 9 bases and the J gene end by 2 bases; junction bases not matched to a gene: 3. This CDR3 is 13 amino acids long. Germline V lookup: CDR1 SGHDT, CDR2 YYEEEE.

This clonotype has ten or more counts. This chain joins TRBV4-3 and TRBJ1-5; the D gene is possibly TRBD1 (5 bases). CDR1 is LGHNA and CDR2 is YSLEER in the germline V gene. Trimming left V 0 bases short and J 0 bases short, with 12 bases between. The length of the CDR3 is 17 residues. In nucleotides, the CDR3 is TGCGCCAGCAGCCAAGATCGGACACAATTTAGCAATCAGCCCCAGCATTTT. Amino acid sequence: CASSQDRTQFSNQPQHF.

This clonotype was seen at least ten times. For the CDR3, the DNA is TGTGCCAGCAGCGCGGGGGTATCCTACGAGCAGTACTTC. This encodes CASSAGVSYEQYF. The chain recombines TRBV9 with TRBJ2-7; D perhaps matches TRBD2 (6 bases). Per the germline V gene, CDR1 is SGDLS and CDR2 is YYNGEE. Trimming cost V 3 bases and J 1 base, with 8 bases left between them. This CDR3 has 13 residues.

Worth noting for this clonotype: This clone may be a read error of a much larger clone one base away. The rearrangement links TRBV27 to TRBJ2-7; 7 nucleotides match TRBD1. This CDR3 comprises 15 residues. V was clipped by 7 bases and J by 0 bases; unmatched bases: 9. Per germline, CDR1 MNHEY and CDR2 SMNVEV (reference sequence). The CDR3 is CASTATGWSSYEQYF. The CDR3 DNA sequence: TGTGCCAGCACCGCGACAGGGTGGTCCTCCTACGAGCAGTACTTC.

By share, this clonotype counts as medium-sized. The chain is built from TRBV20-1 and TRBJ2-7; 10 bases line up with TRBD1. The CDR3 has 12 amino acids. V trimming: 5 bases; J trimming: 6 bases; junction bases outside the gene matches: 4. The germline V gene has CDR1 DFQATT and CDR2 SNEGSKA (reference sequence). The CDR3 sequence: CSAPDRGLEQYF. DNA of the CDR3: TGCAGTGCTCCAGACAGGGGGCTCGAGCAGTACTTC.

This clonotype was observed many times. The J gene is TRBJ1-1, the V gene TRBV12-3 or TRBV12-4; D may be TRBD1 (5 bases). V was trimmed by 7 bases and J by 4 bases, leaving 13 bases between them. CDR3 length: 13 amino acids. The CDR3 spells CASTLRGITEAFF. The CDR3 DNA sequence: TGTGCCAGCACCCTGCGGGGCATCACTGAAGCTTTCTTT.

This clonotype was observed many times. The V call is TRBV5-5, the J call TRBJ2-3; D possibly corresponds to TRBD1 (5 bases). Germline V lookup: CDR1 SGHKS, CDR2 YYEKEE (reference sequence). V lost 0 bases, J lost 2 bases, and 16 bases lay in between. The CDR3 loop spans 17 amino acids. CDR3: CASSLDRMAGYTDTQYF. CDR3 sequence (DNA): TGTGCCAGCAGCTTGGACAGGATGGCAGGTTACACAGATACGCAGTATTTT.

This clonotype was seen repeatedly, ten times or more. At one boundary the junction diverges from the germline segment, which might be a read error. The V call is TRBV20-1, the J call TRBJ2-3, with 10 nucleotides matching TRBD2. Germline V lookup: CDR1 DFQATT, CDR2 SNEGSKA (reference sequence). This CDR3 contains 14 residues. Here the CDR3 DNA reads TGCAGTGCTACCCCGGCTAGCGGGGGCGATATGCAGTATTTT. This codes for CSATPASGGDMQYF.

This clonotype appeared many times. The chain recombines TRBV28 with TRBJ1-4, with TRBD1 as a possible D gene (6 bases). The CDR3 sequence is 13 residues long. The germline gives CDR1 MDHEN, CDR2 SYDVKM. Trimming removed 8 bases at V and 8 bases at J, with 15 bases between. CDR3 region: CASLTGLGEKLFF. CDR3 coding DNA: TGTGCCAGCCTCACAGGGTTGGGGGAAAAACTGTTTTTT.

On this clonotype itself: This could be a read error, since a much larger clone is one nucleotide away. CDR3 nucleotide sequence: TGTGTCAGCAGCTCAAAGAGGACAGCACAAGAGACCCAGTACTTC. Translation gives CVSSSKRTAQETQYF. The genes are TRBV6-1 and TRBJ2-5; maybe TRBD1 (6 bases). Germline V lookup: CDR1 MNHNS, CDR2 SASEGT. This CDR3 has 15 residues.

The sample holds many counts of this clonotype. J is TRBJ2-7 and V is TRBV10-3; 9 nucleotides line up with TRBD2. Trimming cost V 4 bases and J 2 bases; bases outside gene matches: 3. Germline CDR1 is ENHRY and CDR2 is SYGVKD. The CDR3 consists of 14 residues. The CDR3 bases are TGTGCCATCAGTGTTTCTAGCGGGGCCTACGAGCAGTACTTC. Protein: CAISVSSGAYEQYF.

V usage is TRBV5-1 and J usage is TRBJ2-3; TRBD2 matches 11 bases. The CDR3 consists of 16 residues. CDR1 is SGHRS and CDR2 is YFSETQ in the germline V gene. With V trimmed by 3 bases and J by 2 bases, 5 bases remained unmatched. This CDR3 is CASSSTSGGPTDTQYF. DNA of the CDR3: TGCGCCAGCAGCTCTACTAGCGGGGGTCCCACAGATACGCAGTATTTT.

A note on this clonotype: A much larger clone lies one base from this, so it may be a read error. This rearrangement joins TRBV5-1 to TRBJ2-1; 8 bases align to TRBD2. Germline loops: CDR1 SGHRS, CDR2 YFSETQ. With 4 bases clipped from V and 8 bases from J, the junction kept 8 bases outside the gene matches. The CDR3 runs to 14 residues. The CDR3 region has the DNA TGCGCCAGCAGCCCCGGGGGGGGCCCGGATGAGCAGTTCTTC. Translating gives CASSPGGGPDEQFF.

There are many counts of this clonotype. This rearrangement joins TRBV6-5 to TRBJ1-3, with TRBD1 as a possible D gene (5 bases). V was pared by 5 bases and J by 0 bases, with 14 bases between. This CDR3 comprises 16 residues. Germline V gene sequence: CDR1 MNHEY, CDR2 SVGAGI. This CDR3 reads CASSRWGGNSGNTIYF. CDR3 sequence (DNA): TGTGCCAGCAGTCGTTGGGGGGGAAACTCTGGAAACACCATATATTTT.

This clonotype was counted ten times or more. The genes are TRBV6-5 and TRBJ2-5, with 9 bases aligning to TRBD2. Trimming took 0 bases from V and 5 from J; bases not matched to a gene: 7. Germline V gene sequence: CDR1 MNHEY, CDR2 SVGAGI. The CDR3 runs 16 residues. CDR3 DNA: TGTGCCAGCAGTTACTCTGAGACTAGCGGTATGGAGACCCAGTACTTC. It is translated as CASSYSETSGMETQYF.

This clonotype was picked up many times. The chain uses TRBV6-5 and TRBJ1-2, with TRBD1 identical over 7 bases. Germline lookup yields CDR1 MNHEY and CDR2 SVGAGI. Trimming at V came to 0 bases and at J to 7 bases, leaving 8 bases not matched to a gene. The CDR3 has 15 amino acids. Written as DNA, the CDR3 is TGTGCCAGCAGTTACTCTGGGCGGACAGGTCCTGGCTACACCTTC. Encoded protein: CASSYSGRTGPGYTF.

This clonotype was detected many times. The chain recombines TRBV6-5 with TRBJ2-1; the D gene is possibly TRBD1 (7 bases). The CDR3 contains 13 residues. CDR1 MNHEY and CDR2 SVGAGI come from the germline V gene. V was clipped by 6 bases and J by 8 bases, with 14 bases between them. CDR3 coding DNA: TGTGCCAGCAGGGTGACTAGGGGGCATGAGCAGTTCTTC. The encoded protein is CASRVTRGHEQFF.

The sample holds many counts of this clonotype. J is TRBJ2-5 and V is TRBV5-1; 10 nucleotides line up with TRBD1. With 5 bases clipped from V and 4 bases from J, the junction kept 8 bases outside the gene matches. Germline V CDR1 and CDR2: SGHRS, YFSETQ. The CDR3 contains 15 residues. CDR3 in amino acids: CASRAPGQGRETQYF. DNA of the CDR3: TGCGCCAGCAGGGCGCCGGGACAGGGGAGAGAGACCCAGTACTTC.